A selection of T cell receptor beta chains follows, all from one sample in a study of beta chain features in type 1 diabetes. Measured with immunoSEQ multiplex PCR; TCRdb has only the in-frame clones, and not every one. The repertoire holds 680,000 or so clones, roughly 12% seen once, with less than 0.025% in the top ten. The sample comprised naive CD4+ T cells from blood. Receptor source: a man between 18 and 29 years old with type 1 diabetes. Both conserved end residues are part of each CDR3. The order of the fields is J gene, V gene, D gene, clone size, CDR3 protein, CDR3 DNA. A D gene is named only where the DNA matches it firmly. Clone size is given for some rows only: seen once, a few or many times, or a class if the clone is expanded.

J: TRBJ2-7
V: TRBV20-1
D: .
size: .
CDR3: CSASPGYEQYF
DNA: TGCAGTGCTAGCCCGGGCTACGAGCAGTACTTC

J: TRBJ2-3
V: TRBV2
D: .
size: .
CDR3: CAKSQSTDTQYF
DNA: TGTGCCAAGTCCCAATCCACAGATACGCAGTATTTT

J: TRBJ2-1
V: TRBV29-1
D: .
size: few
CDR3: CSVDAGYNEQFF
DNA: TGCAGCGTTGATGCAGGGTACAATGAGCAGTTCTTC

J: TRBJ2-1
V: TRBV7-7
D: TRBD2
size: .
CDR3: CASSLGTSGGGYEQFF
DNA: TGTGCTAGCAGCTTAGGGACTAGCGGGGGGGGCTATGAGCAGTTCTTC

J: TRBJ2-7
V: TRBV15
D: .
size: few
CDR3: CATSSGGPSYEQYF
DNA: TGTGCCACCAGCAGCGGGGGCCCTTCCTACGAGCAGTACTTC

J: TRBJ2-5
V: TRBV7-9
D: TRBD1
size: .
CDR3: CASSTAGGVETQYF
DNA: TGTGCCAGCAGCACCGCAGGGGGAGTGGAGACCCAGTACTTC

J: TRBJ2-3
V: TRBV28
D: .
size: once
CDR3: CASSLQGDTQYF
DNA: TGTGCCAGCAGTCTCCAGGGAGATACGCAGTATTTT

J: TRBJ2-6
V: TRBV30
D: .
size: few
CDR3: CAWRESGANVLTF
DNA: TGTGCCTGGAGGGAGTCTGGGGCCAACGTCCTGACTTTC

J: TRBJ2-7
V: TRBV19
D: .
size: few
CDR3: CASMDLSYEQYF
DNA: TGTGCCAGTATGGACTTGTCCTACGAGCAGTACTTC

J: TRBJ2-5
V: TRBV11-1
D: .
size: .
CDR3: CASSLAGVETQYF
DNA: TGTGCCAGCAGCTTAGCGGGGGTTGAGACCCAGTACTTC

J: TRBJ2-6
V: TRBV5-1
D: .
size: few
CDR3: CASSLVQATGGANVLTF
DNA: TGCGCCAGCAGCTTGGTTCAGGCAACCGGTGGGGCCAACGTCCTGACTTTC

J: TRBJ2-2
V: TRBV5-1
D: TRBD1
size: .
CDR3: CASSLARDRVSGELFF
DNA: TGCGCCAGCAGCTTGGCGCGAGACAGGGTATCCGGGGAGCTGTTTTTT

J: TRBJ1-1
V: TRBV5-1
D: .
size: .
CDR3: CASSLEPGRKAEAFF
DNA: TGCGCCAGCAGCTTGGAGCCTGGGCGAAAGGCTGAAGCTTTCTTT

J: TRBJ1-6
V: TRBV5-4
D: TRBD1
size: .
CDR3: CASSLAGQDGSPLHF
DNA: TGTGCCAGCAGCTTGGCGGGACAGGATGGGTCACCCCTCCACTTT

J: TRBJ2-7
V: TRBV2
D: TRBD1
size: .
CDR3: CAKRGQGAYEQYF
DNA: TGTGCCAAGAGGGGACAGGGGGCCTACGAGCAGTACTTC

J: TRBJ2-3
V: TRBV4-1
D: .
size: .
CDR3: CASSQDDHPTDTQYF
DNA: TGCGCCAGCAGCCAAGACGACCACCCCACAGATACGCAGTATTTT

J: TRBJ1-4
V: TRBV14
D: .
size: .
CDR3: CASSPDRPTGEKLFF
DNA: TGTGCCAGCAGCCCCGACCGCCCCACCGGGGAAAAACTGTTTTTT

J: TRBJ1-3
V: TRBV19
D: .
size: few
CDR3: CASEAGDTIYF
DNA: TGTGCCAGCGAAGCCGGTGACACCATATATTTT

J: TRBJ1-1
V: TRBV30
D: .
size: few
CDR3: CAWSVRGTEAFF
DNA: TGTGCCTGGAGTGTACGGGGGACTGAAGCTTTCTTT

J: TRBJ1-2
V: TRBV30
D: .
size: .
CDR3: CAWSVLPGGYTF
DNA: TGTGCCTGGAGTGTACTGCCCGGTGGCTACACCTTC

J: TRBJ1-1
V: TRBV7-2
D: .
size: .
CDR3: CASSLQVSGHTEAFF
DNA: TGTGCCAGCAGCTTACAGGTCTCAGGGCACACTGAAGCTTTCTTT

J: TRBJ1-2
V: TRBV2
D: .
size: few
CDR3: CASRSDLSAGYTF
DNA: TGTGCCAGCAGATCGGACCTCTCCGCGGGCTACACCTTC

J: TRBJ2-7
V: TRBV30
D: .
size: few
CDR3: CAWSVSYEQYF
DNA: TGTGCCTGGAGTGTAAGCTACGAGCAGTACTTC

J: TRBJ1-1
V: TRBV7-8
D: .
size: .
CDR3: CASSHGPSEAFF
DNA: TGTGCCAGCAGCCACGGACCTTCTGAAGCTTTCTTT

J: TRBJ2-1
V: TRBV7-2
D: .
size: few
CDR3: CASSLVAQDFYNEQFF
DNA: TGTGCCAGCAGCTTAGTAGCCCAGGACTTCTACAATGAGCAGTTCTTC

J: TRBJ1-2
V: TRBV30
D: TRBD1
size: .
CDR3: CAWRETGQGVYGYTF
DNA: TGTGCCTGGAGAGAAACGGGACAGGGTGTCTATGGCTACACCTTC

J: TRBJ1-5
V: TRBV6-6
D: .
size: .
CDR3: CASSSPDSQPQHF
DNA: TGTGCCAGCAGTTCCCCGGACAGTCAGCCCCAGCATTTT

J: TRBJ1-4
V: TRBV7-9
D: .
size: few
CDR3: CASSPTNEDEKLFF
DNA: TGTGCCAGCAGCCCGACAAATGAGGATGAAAAACTGTTTTTT

J: TRBJ1-1
V: TRBV19
D: TRBD1
size: .
CDR3: CASGRFKGARTEAFF
DNA: TGTGCCAGTGGTCGGTTTAAGGGGGCGCGTACTGAAGCTTTCTTT

J: TRBJ2-3
V: TRBV30
D: .
size: few
CDR3: CAWIQGERTDTQYF
DNA: TGTGCCTGGATTCAAGGGGAACGCACAGATACGCAGTATTTT

J: TRBJ1-2
V: TRBV30
D: .
size: few
CDR3: CAWSPGQNYGYTF
DNA: TGTGCCTGGAGTCCCGGACAGAACTATGGCTACACCTTC

J: TRBJ2-1
V: TRBV9
D: TRBD2
size: .
CDR3: CASSVGGGIYNEQFF
DNA: TGTGCCAGCAGCGTAGGCGGGGGGATATACAATGAGCAGTTCTTC

J: TRBJ1-6
V: TRBV5-1
D: TRBD1
size: .
CDR3: CASSPGQLSSPLHF
DNA: TGCGCCAGCAGCCCGGGACAGCTCTCCTCACCCCTCCACTTT

J: TRBJ2-7
V: TRBV9
D: .
size: .
CDR3: CASSVSPRQGHEQYF
DNA: TGTGCCAGCAGCGTGAGCCCCCGCCAGGGCCACGAGCAGTACTTC

J: TRBJ1-1
V: TRBV30
D: .
size: .
CDR3: CAWIPLGNTEAFF
DNA: TGTGCCTGGATCCCCCTAGGGAACACTGAAGCTTTCTTT

J: TRBJ2-5
V: TRBV29-1
D: .
size: few
CDR3: CSGCEDQETQYF
DNA: TGCAGCGGGTGTGAGGACCAAGAGACCCAGTACTTC

J: TRBJ1-1
V: TRBV5-1
D: TRBD1
size: .
CDR3: CASSSGQGIGNTEAFF
DNA: TGCGCCAGCAGCTCGGGACAGGGGATTGGGAACACTGAAGCTTTCTTT

J: TRBJ1-6
V: TRBV25-1
D: .
size: .
CDR3: CASRGTPNSPLHF
DNA: TGTGCCAGCCGCGGGACACCTAATTCACCCCTCCACTTT

J: TRBJ2-7
V: TRBV28
D: .
size: .
CDR3: CASSPSLRVQYF
DNA: TGTGCCAGCAGTCCTTCTCTCAGGGTGCAGTACTTC

J: TRBJ2-5
V: TRBV14
D: .
size: .
CDR3: CASSQEVHRETQYF
DNA: TGTGCCAGCAGCCAAGAGGTTCACAGGGAGACCCAGTACTTC

J: TRBJ1-2
V: TRBV7-2
D: .
size: few
CDR3: CASSPRSLTGGYTF
DNA: TGTGCCAGCAGCCCCCGATCCCTTACAGGCGGCTACACCTTC

J: TRBJ2-5
V: TRBV6-5
D: TRBD2
size: .
CDR3: CASSRGLAGQETQYF
DNA: TGTGCCAGCAGCCGAGGACTAGCGGGCCAAGAGACCCAGTACTTC

J: TRBJ2-6
V: TRBV4-1
D: .
size: .
CDR3: CASSQLGASGANVLTF
DNA: TGCGCCAGCAGCCAATTAGGTGCTTCTGGGGCCAACGTCCTGACTTTC

J: TRBJ1-3
V: TRBV25-1
D: .
size: few
CDR3: CASSLLAGSGNTIYF
DNA: TGTGCCAGCAGCCTTCTCGCAGGGTCTGGAAACACCATATATTTT

J: TRBJ1-2
V: TRBV29-1
D: .
size: .
CDR3: CSVPTGYYGYTF
DNA: TGCAGCGTTCCGACAGGATACTATGGCTACACCTTC

J: TRBJ1-1
V: TRBV5-1
D: .
size: .
CDR3: CASSSGETDEAFF
DNA: TGCGCCAGCAGCTCGGGCGAGACAGATGAAGCTTTCTTT

J: TRBJ2-1
V: TRBV9
D: .
size: .
CDR3: CASSVGPTGNEQFF
DNA: TGTGCCAGCAGCGTAGGGCCCACGGGGAATGAGCAGTTCTTC

J: TRBJ2-7
V: TRBV7-9
D: .
size: few
CDR3: CASSLNYGSSYEQYF
DNA: TGTGCCAGCAGCTTAAACTACGGGAGCTCCTACGAGCAGTACTTC

J: TRBJ1-2
V: TRBV14
D: TRBD1
size: .
CDR3: CASSHRTGTAVNYGYTF
DNA: TGTGCCAGCAGCCACCGCACCGGGACAGCGGTTAACTATGGCTACACCTTC

J: TRBJ1-2
V: TRBV5-6
D: TRBD1
size: .
CDR3: CASTKYNRGLPYGYTF
DNA: TGTGCCAGCACCAAATACAACAGGGGTTTGCCCTATGGCTACACCTTC

J: TRBJ1-5
V: TRBV29-1
D: .
size: few
CDR3: CSVVEGYSNQPQHF
DNA: TGCAGCGTTGTCGAGGGATATAGCAATCAGCCCCAGCATTTT

J: TRBJ1-2
V: TRBV2
D: .
size: .
CDR3: CASLTEGQISEGYTF
DNA: TGTGCCAGCCTAACCGAAGGACAGATTAGTGAGGGCTACACCTTC

J: TRBJ2-4
V: TRBV6-6
D: .
size: few
CDR3: CASTGAENIQYF
DNA: TGTGCCAGCACGGGGGCGGAAAACATTCAGTACTTC

J: TRBJ1-4
V: TRBV5-1
D: .
size: few
CDR3: CASSLVQVARGTNEKLFF
DNA: TGCGCCAGCAGCTTGGTTCAGGTCGCCAGGGGAACTAATGAAAAACTGTTTTTT